This record concerns one T cell receptor beta chain sequence. Its target is unknown. The CDR3 length is 18 residues. After removal of 1 base from V and 4 bases from J, the junction contained 11 bases not matched to a gene. Germline CDR1 reads SGHTA; CDR2 reads FQGTGA. Authors' processing steps: ImmunoSEQ gave junction-only sequences without quality scores, so filtering differed. Measured with immunoSEQ multiplex PCR; TCRdb has only the in-frame clones, and not every one. V and J calls and clone size are copied from that table; D and trimming were computed from the DNA. Among approximately 500,000 clones listed, around 74% were seen once. The healthy adult donors were HIV-negative and reported no recent acute infections or vaccinations. These data originate in a study of shared clonotypes between healthy human individuals. As for the study in general: In total, the donors were two women and three men aged 18 to 49.

Study-wide points: The authors expected sequencing depth to affect clonotype sharing among donors.

Input material: PBMCs. The rearrangement joins TRBV7-3 to TRBJ2-1; TRBD1 matches at 9 bases. This clonotype was sampled from a woman aged 40 to 55 in good health. Some clones in this sample may be carry-over from other donors' samples. CDR3 region: CASSLRPTGTGRYNEQFF. CDR3 nucleotide sequence: TGTGCCAGCAGCTTAAGACCCACGGGGACAGGGAGGTACAATGAGCAGTTCTTC.